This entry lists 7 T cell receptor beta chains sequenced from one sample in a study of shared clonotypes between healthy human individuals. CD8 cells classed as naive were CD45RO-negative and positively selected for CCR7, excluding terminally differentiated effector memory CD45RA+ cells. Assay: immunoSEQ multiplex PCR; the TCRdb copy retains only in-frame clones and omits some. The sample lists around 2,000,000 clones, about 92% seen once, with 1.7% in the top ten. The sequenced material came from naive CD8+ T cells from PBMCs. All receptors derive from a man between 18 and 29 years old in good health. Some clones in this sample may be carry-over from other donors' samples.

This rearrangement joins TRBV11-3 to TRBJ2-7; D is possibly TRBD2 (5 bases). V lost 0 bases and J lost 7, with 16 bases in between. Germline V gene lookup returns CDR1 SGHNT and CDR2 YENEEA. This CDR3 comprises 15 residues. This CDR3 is CASSLETSSMAEQYF. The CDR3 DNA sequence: TGTGCCAGCAGCTTAGAAACTAGTAGCATGGCGGAGCAGTACTTC.

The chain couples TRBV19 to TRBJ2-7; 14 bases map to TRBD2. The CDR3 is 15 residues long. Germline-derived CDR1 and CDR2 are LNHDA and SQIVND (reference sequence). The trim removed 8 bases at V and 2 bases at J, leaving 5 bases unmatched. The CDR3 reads CASRGLAGVTYEQYF. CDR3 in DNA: TGTGCCAGTCGGGGACTAGCGGGAGTCACCTACGAGCAGTACTTC.

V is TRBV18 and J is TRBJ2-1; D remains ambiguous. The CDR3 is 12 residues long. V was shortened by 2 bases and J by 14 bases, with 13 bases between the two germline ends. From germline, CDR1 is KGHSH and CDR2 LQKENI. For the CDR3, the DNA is TGTGCCAGCTCACCAGAAGCGATATCGGAGTTCTTC. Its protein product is CASSPEAISEFF.

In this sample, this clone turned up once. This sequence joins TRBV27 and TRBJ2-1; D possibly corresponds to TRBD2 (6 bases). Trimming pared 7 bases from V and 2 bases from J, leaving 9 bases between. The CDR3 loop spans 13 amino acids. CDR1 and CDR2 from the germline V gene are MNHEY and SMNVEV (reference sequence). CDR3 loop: CASTTSTYNEQFF. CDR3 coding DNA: TGTGCCAGCACCACTAGCACCTACAATGAGCAGTTCTTC.

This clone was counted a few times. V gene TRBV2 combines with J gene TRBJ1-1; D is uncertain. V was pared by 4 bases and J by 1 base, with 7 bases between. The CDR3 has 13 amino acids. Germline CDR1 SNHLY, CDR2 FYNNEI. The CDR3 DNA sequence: TGTGCCAGCAGTGGGCGTACGAACACTGAAGCTTTCTTT. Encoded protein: CASSGRTNTEAFF. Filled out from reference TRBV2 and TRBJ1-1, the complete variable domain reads EPEVTQTPSHQVTQMGQEVILRCVPISNHLYFYWYRQILGQKVEFLVSFYNNEISEKSEIFDDQFSVERPDGSNFTLKIRSTKLEDSAMYFCASSGRTNTEAFFGQGTRLTVV.

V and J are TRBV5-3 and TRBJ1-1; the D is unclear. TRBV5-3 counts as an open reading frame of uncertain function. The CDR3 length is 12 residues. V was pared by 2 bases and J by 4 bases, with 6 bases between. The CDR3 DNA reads TGTGCCAGAAGCTTAACCGTCACTGAAGCTTTCTTT. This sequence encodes CARSLTVTEAFF.

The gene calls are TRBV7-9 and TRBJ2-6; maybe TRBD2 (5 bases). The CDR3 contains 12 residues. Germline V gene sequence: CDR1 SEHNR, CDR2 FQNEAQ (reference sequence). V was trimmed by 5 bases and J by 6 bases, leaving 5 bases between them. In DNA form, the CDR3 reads TGTGCCAGCAGCCGGGAGGCCAACGTCCTGACTTTC. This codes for CASSREANVLTF.